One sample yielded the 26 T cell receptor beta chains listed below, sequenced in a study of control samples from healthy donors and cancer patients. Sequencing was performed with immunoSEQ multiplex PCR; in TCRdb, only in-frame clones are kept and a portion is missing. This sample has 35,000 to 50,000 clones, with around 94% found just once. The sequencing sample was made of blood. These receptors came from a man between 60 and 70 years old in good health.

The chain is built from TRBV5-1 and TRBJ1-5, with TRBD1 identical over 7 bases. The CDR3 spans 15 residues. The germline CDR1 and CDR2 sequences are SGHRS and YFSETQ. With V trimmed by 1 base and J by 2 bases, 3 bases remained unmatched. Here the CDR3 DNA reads TGCGCCAGCAGCTTGACAGGGGACCGCAATCAGCCCCAGCATTTT. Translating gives CASSLTGDRNQPQHF.

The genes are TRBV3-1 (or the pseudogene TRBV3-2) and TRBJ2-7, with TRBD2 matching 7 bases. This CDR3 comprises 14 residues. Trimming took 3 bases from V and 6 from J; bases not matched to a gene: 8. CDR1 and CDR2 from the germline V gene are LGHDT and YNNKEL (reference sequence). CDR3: CASSQELAAREQYF. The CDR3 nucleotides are TGTGCCAGCAGCCAGGAGCTAGCGGCCCGCGAGCAGTACTTC.

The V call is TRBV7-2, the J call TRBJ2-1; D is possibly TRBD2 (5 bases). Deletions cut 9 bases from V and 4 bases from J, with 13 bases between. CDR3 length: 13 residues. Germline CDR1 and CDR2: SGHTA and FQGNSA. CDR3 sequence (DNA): TGTGCCAGTAGGTCTAGCCCTTACAATGAGCAGTTCTTC. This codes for CASRSSPYNEQFF.

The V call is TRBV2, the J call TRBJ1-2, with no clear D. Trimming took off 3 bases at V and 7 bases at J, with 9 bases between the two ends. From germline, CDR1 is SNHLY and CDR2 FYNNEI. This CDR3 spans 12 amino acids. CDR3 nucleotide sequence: TGTGCCAGCAGTGATACGGTCACTGGCTACACCTTC. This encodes CASSDTVTGYTF.

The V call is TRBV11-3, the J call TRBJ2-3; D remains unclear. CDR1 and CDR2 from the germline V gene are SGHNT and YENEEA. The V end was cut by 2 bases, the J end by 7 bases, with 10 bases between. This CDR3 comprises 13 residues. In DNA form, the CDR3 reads TGTGCCAGCAGCTTAAGGCTGACGAATACGCAGTATTTT. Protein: CASSLRLTNTQYF. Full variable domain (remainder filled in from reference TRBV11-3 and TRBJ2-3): EAGVVQSPRYKIIEKKQPVAFWCNPISGHNTLYWYLQNLGQGPELLIRYENEEAVDDSQLPKDRFSAERLKGVDSTLKIQPAELGDSAVYLCASSLRLTNTQYFGPGTRLTVL.

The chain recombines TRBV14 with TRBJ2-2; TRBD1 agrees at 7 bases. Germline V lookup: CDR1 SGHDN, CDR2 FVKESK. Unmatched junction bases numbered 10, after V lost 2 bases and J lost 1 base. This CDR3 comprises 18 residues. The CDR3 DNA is TGTGCCAGCAGCCAAAGTGAGGGGGCGCGTTTGAACACCGGGGAGCTGTTTTTT. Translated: CASSQSEGARLNTGELFF.

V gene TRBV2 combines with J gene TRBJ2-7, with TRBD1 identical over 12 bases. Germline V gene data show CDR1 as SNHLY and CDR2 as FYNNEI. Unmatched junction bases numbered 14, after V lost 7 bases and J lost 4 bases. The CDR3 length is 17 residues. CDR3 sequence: CASKVFPAGQGAYEQYF. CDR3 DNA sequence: TGTGCCAGCAAGGTTTTCCCGGCGGGACAGGGGGCTTACGAGCAGTACTTC.

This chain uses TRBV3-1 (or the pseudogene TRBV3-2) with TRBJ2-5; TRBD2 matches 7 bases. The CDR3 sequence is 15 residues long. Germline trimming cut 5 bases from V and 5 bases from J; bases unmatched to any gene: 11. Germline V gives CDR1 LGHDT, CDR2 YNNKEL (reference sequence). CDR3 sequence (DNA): TGTGCCAGCAGCTCCGAGGCGGGAGCGATTGAGACCCAGTACTTC. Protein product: CASSSEAGAIETQYF.

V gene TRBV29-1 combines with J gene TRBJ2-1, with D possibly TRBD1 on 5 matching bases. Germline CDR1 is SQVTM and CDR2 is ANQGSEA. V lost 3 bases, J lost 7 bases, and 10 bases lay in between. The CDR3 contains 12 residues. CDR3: CSVDRAVNEQFF. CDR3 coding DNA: TGCAGCGTTGACAGGGCCGTAAATGAGCAGTTCTTC.

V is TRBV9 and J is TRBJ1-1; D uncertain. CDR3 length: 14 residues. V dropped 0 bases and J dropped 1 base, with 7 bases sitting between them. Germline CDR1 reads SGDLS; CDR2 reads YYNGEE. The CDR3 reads CASSVGHENTEAFF. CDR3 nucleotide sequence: TGTGCCAGCAGCGTAGGACATGAGAACACTGAAGCTTTCTTT.

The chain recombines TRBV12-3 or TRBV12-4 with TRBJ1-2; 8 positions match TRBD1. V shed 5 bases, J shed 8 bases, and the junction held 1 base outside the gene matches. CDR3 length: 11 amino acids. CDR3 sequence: CASSDRGGYTF. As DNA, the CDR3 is TGTGCCAGCAGTGACAGGGGAGGCTACACCTTC.

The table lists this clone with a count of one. The CDR3 is CASSLGRSTDTQYF. The CDR3 bases are TGCGCCAGCAGCTTGGGACGAAGCACAGATACGCAGTATTTT. The chain recombines TRBV5-1 with TRBJ2-3, with D uncertain. Trimming removed 0 bases from V and 0 bases from J, with 5 bases in between. The CDR3 runs 14 residues. CDR1 and CDR2 (germline): SGHRS, YFSETQ.

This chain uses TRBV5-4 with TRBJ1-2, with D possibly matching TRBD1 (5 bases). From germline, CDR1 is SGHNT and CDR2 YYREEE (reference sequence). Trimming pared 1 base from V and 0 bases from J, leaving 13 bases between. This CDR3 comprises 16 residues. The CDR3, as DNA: TGTGCCAGCAGCTTGTGGGGGGGGTCTACTAACTATGGCTACACCTTC. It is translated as CASSLWGGSTNYGYTF. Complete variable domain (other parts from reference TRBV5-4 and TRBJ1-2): ETGVTQSPTHLIKTRGQQVTLRCSSQSGHNTVSWYQQALGQGPQFIFQYYREEENGRGNFPPRFSGLQFPNYSSELNVNALELDDSALYLCASSLWGGSTNYGYTFGSGTRLTVV.

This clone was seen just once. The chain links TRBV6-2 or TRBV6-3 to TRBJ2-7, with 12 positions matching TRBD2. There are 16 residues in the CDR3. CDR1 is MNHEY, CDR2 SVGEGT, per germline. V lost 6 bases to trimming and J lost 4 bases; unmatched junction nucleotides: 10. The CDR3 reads CASSPLLAGGGYEQYF. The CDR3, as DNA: TGTGCCAGCAGCCCACTACTAGCGGGAGGCGGATACGAGCAGTACTTC.

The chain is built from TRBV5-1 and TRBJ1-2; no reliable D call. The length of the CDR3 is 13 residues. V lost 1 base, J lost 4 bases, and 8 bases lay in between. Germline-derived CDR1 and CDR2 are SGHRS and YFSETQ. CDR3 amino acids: CASSLLRSYGYTF. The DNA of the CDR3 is TGCGCCAGCAGCTTGTTACGGTCCTATGGCTACACCTTC.

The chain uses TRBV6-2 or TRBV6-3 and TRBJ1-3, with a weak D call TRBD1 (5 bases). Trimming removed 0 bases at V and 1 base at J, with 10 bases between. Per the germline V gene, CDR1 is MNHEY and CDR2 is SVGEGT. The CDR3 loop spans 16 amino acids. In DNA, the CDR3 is TGTGCCAGCAGTTACTCGGGGGAGGGATCTGGAAACACCATATATTTT. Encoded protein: CASSYSGEGSGNTIYF.

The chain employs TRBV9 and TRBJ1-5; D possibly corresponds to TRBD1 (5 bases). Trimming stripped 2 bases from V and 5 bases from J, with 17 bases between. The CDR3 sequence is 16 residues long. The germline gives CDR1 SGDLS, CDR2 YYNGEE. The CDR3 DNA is TGTGCCAGCAGCGTGGGGGGAGGTGTATTGGATCAGCCCCAGCATTTT. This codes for CASSVGGGVLDQPQHF. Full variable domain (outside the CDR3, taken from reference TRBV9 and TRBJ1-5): DSGVTQTPKHLITATGQRVTLRCSPRSGDLSVYWYQQSLDQGLQFLIQYYNGEERAKGNILERFSAQQFPDLHSELNLSSLELGDSALYFCASSVGGGVLDQPQHFGDGTRLSIL.

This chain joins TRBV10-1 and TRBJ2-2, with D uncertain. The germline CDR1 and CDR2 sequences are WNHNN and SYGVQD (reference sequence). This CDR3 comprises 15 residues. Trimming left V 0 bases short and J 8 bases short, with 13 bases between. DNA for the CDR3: TGCGCCAGCAGTGAGTCAGGCCCTCCCGGGGGGGAGCTGTTTTTT. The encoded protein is CASSESGPPGGELFF.

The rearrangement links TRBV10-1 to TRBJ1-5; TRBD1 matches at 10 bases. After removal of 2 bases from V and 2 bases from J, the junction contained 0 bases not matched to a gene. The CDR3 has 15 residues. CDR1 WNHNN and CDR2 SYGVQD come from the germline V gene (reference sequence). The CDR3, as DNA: TGCGCCAGCAGTGAGGGGACAGGGGGCAATCAGCCCCAGCATTTT. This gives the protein CASSEGTGGNQPQHF.

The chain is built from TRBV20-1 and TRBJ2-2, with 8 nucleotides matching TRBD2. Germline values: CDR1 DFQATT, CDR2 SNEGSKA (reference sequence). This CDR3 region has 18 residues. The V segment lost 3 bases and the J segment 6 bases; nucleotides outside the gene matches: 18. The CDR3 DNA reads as TGCAGTGCTAGTCCCTGGTGGGCGACTAGCGAGAATTCCGGGGAGCTGTTTTTT. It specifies CSASPWWATSENSGELFF.

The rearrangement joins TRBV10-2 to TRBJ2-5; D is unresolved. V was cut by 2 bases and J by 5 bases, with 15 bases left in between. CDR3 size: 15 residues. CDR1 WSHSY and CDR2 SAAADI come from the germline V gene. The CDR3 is CASSERDFLGETQYF. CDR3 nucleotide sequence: TGCGCCAGCAGTGAGCGTGACTTCCTCGGGGAGACCCAGTACTTC.

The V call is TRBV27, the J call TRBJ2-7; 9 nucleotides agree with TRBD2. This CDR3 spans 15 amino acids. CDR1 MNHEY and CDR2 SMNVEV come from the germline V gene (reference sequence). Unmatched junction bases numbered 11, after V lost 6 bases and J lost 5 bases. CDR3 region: CASSIGSGSPHEQYF. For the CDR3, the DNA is TGTGCCAGCAGCATCGGTAGCGGGAGTCCCCACGAGCAGTACTTC.

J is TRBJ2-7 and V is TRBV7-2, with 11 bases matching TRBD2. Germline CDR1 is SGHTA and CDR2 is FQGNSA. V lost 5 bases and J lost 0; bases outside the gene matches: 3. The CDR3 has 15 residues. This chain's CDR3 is CASSPLAGGSYEQYF. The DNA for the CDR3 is TGTGCCAGCAGCCCCCTAGCGGGAGGCTCCTACGAGCAGTACTTC.

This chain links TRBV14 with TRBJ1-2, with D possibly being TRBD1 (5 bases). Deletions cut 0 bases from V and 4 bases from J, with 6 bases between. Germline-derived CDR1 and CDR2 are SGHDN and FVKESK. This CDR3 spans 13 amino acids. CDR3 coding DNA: TGTGCCAGCAGCCAAGAGACAGCCTATGGCTACACCTTC. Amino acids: CASSQETAYGYTF.

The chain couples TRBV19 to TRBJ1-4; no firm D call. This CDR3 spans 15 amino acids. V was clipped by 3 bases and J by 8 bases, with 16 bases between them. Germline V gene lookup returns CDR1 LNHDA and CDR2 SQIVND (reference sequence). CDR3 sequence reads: CASSMESRGSEKLFF. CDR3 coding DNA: TGTGCCAGTAGTATGGAAAGTAGAGGGAGCGAAAAACTGTTTTTT. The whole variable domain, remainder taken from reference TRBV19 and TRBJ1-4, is DGGITQSPKYLFRKEGQNVTLSCEQNLNHDAMYWYRQDPGQGLRLIYYSQIVNDFQKGDIAEGYSVSREKKESFPLTVTSAQKNPTAFYLCASSMESRGSEKLFFGSGTQLSVL.

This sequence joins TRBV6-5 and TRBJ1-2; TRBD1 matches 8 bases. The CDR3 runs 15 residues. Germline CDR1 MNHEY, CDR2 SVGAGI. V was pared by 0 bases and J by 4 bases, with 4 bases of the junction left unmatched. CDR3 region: CASSYSIGTGYGYTF. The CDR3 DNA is TGTGCCAGCAGTTACTCGATAGGGACAGGCTATGGCTACACCTTC.